A single sample is the source of the 20 T cell receptor beta chains below, sequenced in a study of cytomegalovirus exposure and HLA in healthy donors (dated by TCRdb to 2016 to 2017). The library was made by the immunoSEQ multiplex PCR assay. For the multiplex PCR, a mixture combining 60 forward primers for TCR Vbeta segments and 13 reverse primers for TCR Jbeta segments was used. TCRdb's version of the immuneACCESS table is confined to in-frame rearrangements and falls short of the full clone set. An unresolved V gene accounts for under half of the shortfall where checked; the remainder is of unknown origin. The sample table lists hundreds of thousands of clones, 70% to 90% of them with a count of one. About 2.5% of the sample is taken by the ten largest. The sample consisted of PBMCs. The receptors were sampled from a woman aged 18-29 years in good health and CMV-seronegative.

This chain links TRBV10-1 with TRBJ1-1; D remains unclear. The germline V gene encodes CDR1 WNHNN and CDR2 SYGVQD (reference sequence). CDR3 size: 15 residues. V was pared by 5 bases and J by 4 bases, with 17 bases between. The CDR3 protein is CASSLYRSPTTEAFF. CDR3 in DNA: TGCGCCAGCAGTTTGTATAGGAGCCCGACCACTGAAGCTTTCTTT.

This sequence joins TRBV6-1 and TRBJ2-7; 11 nucleotides match TRBD2. The CDR3 extends over 18 amino acids. The germline gives CDR1 MNHNS, CDR2 SASEGT. J gave up 3 bases and V 4 bases, and 14 bases lay outside the gene matches. The CDR3 region has the DNA TGTGCCAGCAGTGGTGCAGTCTTTAGCGGGGGGGAAAACTACGAGCAGTACTTC. Amino acid sequence: CASSGAVFSGGENYEQYF.

CDR3 in DNA: TGTGCCATCCAAACAGGGGGGGGTGGCTACACCTTC. Its protein is CAIQTGGGGYTF. The rearrangement links TRBV2 to TRBJ1-2, with 8 bases lining up with TRBD1. The CDR3 is made up of 12 amino acids. Germline CDR1 is SNHLY and CDR2 is FYNNEI. The V gene end was trimmed by 10 bases and the J gene end by 7 bases; junction bases not matched to a gene: 8.

J is TRBJ1-1 and V is TRBV5-1; 9 bases agree with TRBD1. From germline, CDR1 is SGHRS and CDR2 YFSETQ. The CDR3 extends over 14 amino acids. V trimming: 2 bases; J trimming: 6 bases; junction bases outside the gene matches: 5. The CDR3 loop is CASSFIRQGAEAFF. CDR3 in DNA: TGCGCCAGCAGCTTTATACGACAGGGGGCTGAAGCTTTCTTT.

The rearrangement uses TRBV7-9 and TRBJ2-3; 9 bases are shared with TRBD2. J lost 3 bases, V lost 3 bases, and 4 bases had no gene match. Looked up from germline, CDR1 is SEHNR and CDR2 is FQNEAQ (reference sequence). CDR3 length equals 15 residues. The CDR3 nucleotides read TGTGCCAGCAGCTTCCTAGCGGGGACAACAGATACGCAGTATTTT. It codes for CASSFLAGTTDTQYF.

V and J are TRBV11-1 and TRBJ2-7; 7 bases are shared with TRBD1. The CDR3 length is 15 residues. Germline lookup yields CDR1 SGHAT and CDR2 FQDESV (reference sequence). Germline trimming cut 1 base from V and 5 bases from J; bases unmatched to any gene: 8. CDR3 DNA sequence: TGTGCCAGCAGCTTAGGGGACAGCTTAGGAAACGAGCAGTACTTC. It translates to CASSLGDSLGNEQYF.

CDR3 protein: CASSESTVVRTEAFF. The CDR3 nucleotides read TGTGCCAGCAGTGAATCGACAGTAGTGAGGACTGAAGCTTTCTTT. The chain joins TRBV25-1 to TRBJ1-1; maybe TRBD1 (5 bases). This CDR3 contains 15 residues. Looked up from germline, CDR1 is MGHDK and CDR2 is SYGVNS. The V end was cut by 1 base, the J end by 5 bases, with 14 bases between.

V usage is TRBV4-1 and J usage is TRBJ1-2; D remains unclear. Trimming took off 1 base at V and 4 bases at J, with 16 bases between the two ends. The CDR3 length is 16 residues. The V gene's germline CDR1 is MGHRA and CDR2 YSYEKL. In DNA, the CDR3 is TGCGCCAGCAGCCAAGGGGGAGGGTGGCAGTCCTATGGCTACACCTTC. Translation: CASSQGGGWQSYGYTF.

This clone turned up a few times. This sample includes further DNA sequences coding for the same CDR3. This CDR3 is CASSPLERGYEQYF. CDR3 coding DNA: TGTGCCAGCAGCCCCCTTGAGCGGGGTTACGAGCAGTACTTC. The V gene is TRBV9, the J gene TRBJ2-7; 7 bases line up with TRBD2. J gave up 4 bases and V 4 bases, and 8 bases lay outside the gene matches. The CDR3 has 14 amino acids. Germline V CDR1 and CDR2: SGDLS, YYNGEE.

The V gene is TRBV4-1, the J gene TRBJ2-7, with D perhaps matching TRBD2 (5 bases). V lost 0 bases to trimming and J lost 1 base, with 10 bases between them. Germline loops: CDR1 MGHRA, CDR2 YSYEKL. There are 15 residues in the CDR3. CDR3 sequence (DNA): TGCGCCAGCAGCCAAGATAGTACGGGATCCTACGAGCAGTACTTC. Its translation: CASSQDSTGSYEQYF.

This chain links TRBV6-5 with TRBJ2-2, with D possibly being TRBD1 (5 bases). V was trimmed by 0 bases and J by 4 bases, leaving 6 bases between them. This CDR3 is 14 amino acids long. Germline loops: CDR1 MNHEY, CDR2 SVGAGI. As DNA, the CDR3 is TGTGCCAGCAGTTACTCCAGGGTCACCGGGGAGCTGTTTTTT. It translates to CASSYSRVTGELFF.

This chain uses TRBV11-2 with TRBJ2-7; the D is unclear. The germline V gene encodes CDR1 SGHAT and CDR2 FQNNGV. The V end lost 2 bases, the J end lost 2 bases, and 7 bases lay between the germline ends. The CDR3 consists of 13 residues. The CDR3, as DNA: TGTGCCAGCAGCTTACCCCCCACCTACGAGCAGTACTTC. Amino acids: CASSLPPTYEQYF.

V usage is TRBV2 and J usage is TRBJ2-3, with D perhaps TRBD1 (5 bases). Per the germline V gene, CDR1 is SNHLY and CDR2 is FYNNEI. Trimming took 6 bases from V and 4 from J, leaving 17 bases between them. The length of the CDR3 is 15 residues. CDR3 loop: CASRLQGMGPDTQYF. The CDR3 bases are TGTGCCAGCAGGCTCCAGGGTATGGGTCCAGATACGCAGTATTTT.

V usage is TRBV11-1 and J usage is TRBJ2-2, with no clear D. The CDR3 contains 14 residues. V gave up 3 bases and J gave up 4 bases, with 9 bases separating them. CDR1 is SGHAT and CDR2 is FQDESV in the germline V gene (reference sequence). Written as DNA, the CDR3 is TGTGCCAGCAGCTTTAGCACTCGCACCGGGGAGCTGTTTTTT. It encodes CASSFSTRTGELFF.

This chain links TRBV27 with TRBJ1-6; tentative D call: TRBD1 (5 bases). V was pared by 4 bases and J by 0 bases, with 7 bases between. The germline V gene encodes CDR1 MNHEY and CDR2 SMNVEV (reference sequence). The CDR3 totals 15 residues. The CDR3 DNA sequence: TGTGCCAGCAGTTCAGACAGCTCCTATAATTCACCCCTCCACTTT. This encodes CASSSDSSYNSPLHF.

The chain employs TRBV30 and TRBJ1-5; D perhaps matches TRBD1 (6 bases). This CDR3 has 15 residues. V was pared by 0 bases and J by 2 bases, with 11 bases between. CDR1 and CDR2 from the germline V gene are GTSNPN and SVGIG (reference sequence). CDR3: CAWSVRGWGNQPQHF. CDR3 in DNA: TGTGCCTGGAGTGTAAGGGGGTGGGGCAATCAGCCCCAGCATTTT.

This chain joins TRBV2 and TRBJ1-5; weak D call: TRBD1 (5 bases). This CDR3 spans 16 amino acids. Trimming cost V 1 base and J 7 bases, with 17 bases left between them. The germline gives CDR1 SNHLY, CDR2 FYNNEI. The CDR3 spells CASSEVPGGGDQPQHF. The CDR3 DNA sequence: TGTGCCAGCAGTGAAGTCCCTGGGGGAGGTGACCAGCCCCAGCATTTT.

The V gene is TRBV2, the J gene TRBJ1-5, with a tentative D call TRBD1 (5 bases). In germline, CDR1 is SNHLY, CDR2 FYNNEI. V lost 5 bases and J lost 7, with 18 bases in between. The CDR3 is 15 residues long. The CDR3: CASSLRAGYGQPQHF. As DNA, the CDR3 is TGTGCCAGCAGTCTAAGGGCAGGGTATGGACAGCCCCAGCATTTT.

CDR3 sequence reads: CASSFGQAGYTF. The CDR3 nucleotides read TGTGCCAGCAGCTTCGGACAGGCCGGCTACACCTTC. V usage is TRBV13 and J usage is TRBJ1-2, with 7 bases that match TRBD1. CDR1 and CDR2 (germline): PRHDT, FYEKMQ (reference sequence). Trimming removed 3 bases from V and 8 bases from J; junction bases left unmatched: 3. The CDR3 is 12 residues long.

The rearrangement joins TRBV7-8 to TRBJ1-5, with a tentative D call TRBD1 (5 bases). The CDR3 is 15 residues long. Germline CDR1 and CDR2: SGHVS and FQNEAQ. V was pared by 6 bases and J by 0 bases, with 12 bases between. As DNA, the CDR3 is TGTGCCAGCAGGTTGACAGAAGGTAGCAATCAGCCCCAGCATTTT. Its protein product is CASRLTEGSNQPQHF.